This record concerns one TCR beta chain sequence. This entry is derived from a study of shared clonotypes between healthy human individuals. Unmatched junction bases numbered 8, after V lost 5 bases and J lost 2 bases. The germline gives CDR1 SGHTA, CDR2 FQGNSA. The CDR3 extends over 15 amino acids. Clones were sequenced by immunoSEQ multiplex PCR, and TCRdb holds only the in-frame ones, with some missing. The sample lists nearly 1,000,000 clones; about 80% were seen once. CD4+ cells were split into CD45RA+ naive and CD45RA-negative memory subsets. V usage is TRBV7-2 and J usage is TRBJ2-7, with 8 bases matching TRBD1. Sequencing was performed on memory CD4+ T cells sorted from blood. Subset described: CD45RA-negative fraction. The receptor was isolated from a young man in good health. The CDR3 DNA reads TGTGCCAGCAGCCACGGACAGGGTAAGACCTACGAGCAGTACTTC. Translated, it gives CASSHGQGKTYEQYF.